A single TCR beta chain is shown here with its context. The antigen is unknown. A clone one base away is much larger, so this may be a read error. The CDR3 length is 14 residues. Germline V gene lookup returns CDR1 SNHLY and CDR2 FYNNEI. TCRdb re-called the multiplex PCR reads through MiXCR, storing one row per CDR3 protein. The sample holds 80,000 to 130,000 distinct CDR3 sequences; 21% are singletons and the top ten take less than 1.5%. This record belongs to a study of breast tumors, draining lymph nodes, adjacent tissues. Study findings and constraints: Tumor repertoires ranked between lymph nodes and nontumor tissue in diversity, with V and J gene preferences. Data fit most tumor T cells coming from lymph node, expanding in tumor. That most tumor T cells come from lymph nodes remained unproven. Luminal-like breast cancer showed significantly higher tumor–nontumor repertoire similarity than basal-like.

Breast cancer patients provided tissue from their axillary draining lymph nodes. Sequencing was performed on axillary lymph node tissue. The receptor was isolated from a female donor with breast cancer. Some clones in this sample may be carry-over from other donors' samples. J is TRBJ1-5 and V is TRBV2, with D possibly TRBD1 on 5 matching bases. CDR3 sequence (DNA): TGTGCCGGCAGTGACGGGGAGGGGAGTCAGCCCCAGCATTTT. This translates into CAGSDGEGSQPQHF.